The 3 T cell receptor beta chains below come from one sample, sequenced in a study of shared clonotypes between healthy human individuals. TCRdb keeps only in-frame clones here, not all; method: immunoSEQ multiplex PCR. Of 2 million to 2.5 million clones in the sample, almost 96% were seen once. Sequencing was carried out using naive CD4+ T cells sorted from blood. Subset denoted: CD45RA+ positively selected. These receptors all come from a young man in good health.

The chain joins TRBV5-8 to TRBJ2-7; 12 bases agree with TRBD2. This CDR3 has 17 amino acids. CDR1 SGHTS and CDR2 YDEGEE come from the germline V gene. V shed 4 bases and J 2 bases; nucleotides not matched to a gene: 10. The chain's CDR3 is CASSQTSGSLITYEQYF. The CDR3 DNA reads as TGTGCCAGCAGCCAGACTAGCGGGAGTCTGATCACCTACGAGCAGTACTTC.

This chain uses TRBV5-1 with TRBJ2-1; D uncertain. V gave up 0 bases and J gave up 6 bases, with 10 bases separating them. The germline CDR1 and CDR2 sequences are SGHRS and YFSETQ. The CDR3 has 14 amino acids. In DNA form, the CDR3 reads TGCGCCAGCAGCTTGGAGGCAGTGGGCAATGAGCAGTTCTTC. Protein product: CASSLEAVGNEQFF.

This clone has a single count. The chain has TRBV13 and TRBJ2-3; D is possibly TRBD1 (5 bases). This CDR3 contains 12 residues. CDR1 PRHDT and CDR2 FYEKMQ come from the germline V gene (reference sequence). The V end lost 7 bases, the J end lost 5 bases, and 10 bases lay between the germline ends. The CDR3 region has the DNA TGTGCCAGCAACGAAAGGGGAGATACGCAGTATTTT. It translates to CASNERGDTQYF.